Each of the 16 T cell receptor beta chains below was sequenced from the same sample in a study of T cells in women clearing cervical HPV infection. The data were produced by immunoSEQ multiplex PCR, yet TCRdb's version contains in-frame clones alone and is incomplete. Its listing shows tens of thousands of clones. Sequenced sample: blood buffy coat. Receptors originate from a woman aged 18 to 75 with a cervical HPV16 infection that either progressed to CIN3+ or cleared (not recorded which).

As regards this clone: The observed sequence ends 3 residues before the CDR3 terminus, with the missing tail filled in from the germline J gene. This rearrangement joins TRBV20-1 to TRBJ2-1; tentatively, D is TRBD2 (5 bases). The CDR3 totals 13 residues. Trimming removed 6 bases from V and 9 bases from J, with 18 bases in between. Germline CDR1 is DFQATT and CDR2 is SNEGSKA (reference sequence). The CDR3 bases that were read are TGCAGTGCCCTGGACCGGGGTGATGGTGAG. Its translation is CSALDRGDGE. The full-length CDR3 reads as CSALDRGDGEQFF.

CDR3 DNA, as far as it was read: TGTGCCAGCAGCTACAGTCCGAACACTGAA. It encodes CASSYSPNTE. The entire CDR3 reads CASSYSPNTEAFF. The V and J genes are TRBV11-2 and TRBJ1-1; no clear D. The sequenced fragment ends 3 residues before the CDR3 boundary, so the rest is inferred from the germline J gene. Between the trimmed V and J ends, which lost 4 bases and 1 base, there was a span of 7 bases. Germline V lookup: CDR1 SGHAT, CDR2 FQNNGV. The CDR3 spans 13 residues.

Comment on this clone: From the germline J gene comes the end of the CDR3, since the read stops 3 residues before it. The genes are TRBV6-2 or TRBV6-3 and TRBJ1-2, with TRBD1 matching 9 bases. Germline V lookup: CDR1 MNHEY, CDR2 SVGEGT. This CDR3 comprises 16 residues. Unmatched junction bases numbered 9, after V lost 2 bases and J lost 5 bases. The sequenced part of the CDR3 DNA is TGTGCCAGCAGTTACCCCTCGGACAGGGGTGGTTATGGC. This sequence encodes CASSYPSDRGGYG. The full CDR3 protein reads CASSYPSDRGGYGYTF.

As to this clone: The read falls 3 residues short of the CDR3 end, and the missing part is taken from the germline J gene. This chain links TRBV13 with TRBJ1-1; maybe TRBD1 (6 bases). The CDR3 consists of 14 residues. Germline V gene sequence: CDR1 PRHDT, CDR2 FYEKMQ (reference sequence). The part of the CDR3 DNA that was read is TGTGCCAGCAGCATCCCTACACCGGGACAAGAA. It specifies CASSIPTPGQE. The full CDR3 protein is CASSIPTPGQEAFF.

In the case of this clone: Read sequence stops 3 residues before the CDR3 end, and the germline J gene provides the missing end. This chain links TRBV7-8 with TRBJ2-3; 7 bases fit TRBD2. In germline, CDR1 is SGHVS, CDR2 FQNEAQ. CDR3 length: 15 residues. The CDR3 loop reads CASSLPQGGRETQYF. CDR3 bases read: TGTGCCAGCAGCTTGCCGCAGGGAGGGAGAGAGACG.

The CDR3 sequence is CASSLGTRPQNIQYF. CDR3 bases read: TGTGCCAGCAGCTTAGGGACTCGGCCACAAAACATT. The chain employs TRBV11-2 and TRBJ2-4; D might be TRBD2 (5 bases). The CDR3 end lies 3 residues beyond the end of the read and is filled in from the germline J gene. CDR1 is SGHAT and CDR2 is FQNNGV in the germline V gene. V gave up 1 base and J gave up 5 bases, with 12 bases separating them. The CDR3 consists of 15 residues. Full variable domain (missing parts from reference TRBV11-2 and TRBJ2-4): EAGVAQSPRYKIIEKRQSVAFWCNPISGHATLYWYQQILGQGPKLLIQFQNNGVVDDSQLPKDRFSAERLKGVDSTLKIQPAKLEDSAVYLCASSLGTRPQNIQYFGAGTRLSVL.

Concerning this clone itself: The CDR3 goes on 3 residues after the read ends, and that part is filled in from the germline J gene. The gene calls are TRBV20-1 and TRBJ2-3, with 9 bases lining up with TRBD2. Germline V gene lookup returns CDR1 DFQATT and CDR2 SNEGSKA (reference sequence). V lost 2 bases to trimming and J lost 5 bases; unmatched junction nucleotides: 11. The length of the CDR3 is 16 residues. CDR3 in amino acids: CSARTPGLAGRDTQYF. Incomplete CDR3 DNA: TGCAGTGCTAGAACCCCCGGGCTAGCGGGAAGAGATACG.

A note on this clone: The observed sequence ends 3 residues before the CDR3 terminus, with the missing tail filled in from the germline J gene. The chain joins TRBV19 to TRBJ2-6, with a tentative D call TRBD1 (5 bases). Germline CDR1 LNHDA, CDR2 SQIVND (reference sequence). V was cut by 9 bases and J by 4 bases, with 10 bases left in between. The CDR3 has 13 amino acids. This CDR3 reads CASRAPGANVLTF. The part of the CDR3 DNA that was read is TGTGCCAGCAGGGCTCCGGGGGCCAACGTC.

The sequenced part of the CDR3 DNA is TGTGCCAGCAGCTTGGGACAGGGCCAGCCC. Translating it yields CASSLGQGQP. The entire CDR3 protein reads CASSLGQGQPQHF. The chain joins TRBV5-6 to TRBJ1-5; 7 bases line up with TRBD1. Read coverage stops 3 residues before the CDR3 terminus; the germline J gene supplies the remainder. Germline V gives CDR1 SGHDT, CDR2 YYEEEE. The CDR3 length is 13 residues. V was pared by 0 bases and J by 7 bases, with 1 base of the junction left unmatched. Full variable domain (missing parts from reference TRBV5-6 and TRBJ1-5): DAGVTQSPTHLIKTRGQQVTLRCSPKSGHDTVSWYQQALGQGPQFIFQYYEEEERQRGNFPDRFSGHQFPNYSSELNVNALLLGDSALYLCASSLGQGQPQHFGDGTRLSIL.

As for this clone: The CDR3 is cut off 3 residues early in the read; its end comes from the germline J gene. The chain links TRBV12-5 to TRBJ2-2, with 9 bases matching TRBD2. Germline CDR1 LGHNT, CDR2 FRNRAP. Trimming at V came to 5 bases and at J to 7 bases, leaving 14 bases not matched to a gene. The CDR3 length is 17 residues. The CDR3: CASGATPGGRAFGELFF. The covered CDR3 bases are TGTGCTAGTGGTGCCACCCCCGGCGGGAGGGCCTTCGGGGAG.

The sequenced CDR3 bases are TGTGCCAGCAGCGGATACACAGATACC. As protein: CASSGYTDT. The entire CDR3 protein reads CASSGYTDTYTF. The chain joins TRBV7-2 to TRBJ1-2; D uncertain. The CDR3 extends 3 residues past the end of the read, so its final part is completed from the germline J gene. CDR1 is SGHTA, CDR2 FQGNSA, per germline. CDR3 length equals 12 residues.

In the case of this clone: The read ends 3 residues early relative to the CDR3; the germline J gene fills the gap. V and J are TRBV6-2 or TRBV6-3 and TRBJ2-3; D may be TRBD1 (5 bases). Germline V gene data show CDR1 as MNHEY and CDR2 as SVGEGT. This CDR3 has 14 residues. Trimming pared 6 bases from V and 4 bases from J, leaving 14 bases between. The CDR3 is CASSKSGMPDTQYF. CDR3 DNA (partial): TGTGCCAGCAGCAAATCAGGGATGCCAGATACG.

Regarding this clone: The CDR3 extends 3 residues past the end of the read, so its final part is completed from the germline J gene. This chain links TRBV6-4 with TRBJ2-3, with 9 bases matching TRBD2. Germline loops: CDR1 MRHNA, CDR2 SNTAGT. This CDR3 contains 13 residues. V shed 8 bases and J 7 bases; nucleotides not matched to a gene: 7. The CDR3 spells CASSREGRHTQYF. Partial CDR3 DNA: TGTGCCAGCTCGCGGGAGGGCCGGCATACG.

With respect to this clone: Read data end 3 residues before the CDR3 end; the end is taken from the germline J gene. This chain joins TRBV6-1 and TRBJ2-3, with 8 bases aligning to TRBD1. This CDR3 has 18 residues. Germline V CDR1 and CDR2: MNHNS, SASEGT. CDR3 sequence: CASSEAEWSDRDWETQYF. Partial CDR3 DNA: TGTGCCAGCAGTGAAGCGGAATGGTCGGACAGGGATTGGGAGACG.

As to this clone: The read stops 3 residues short of the end of the CDR3; the missing end is completed from the germline J gene. The chain has TRBV2 and TRBJ2-1; 11 bases are shared with TRBD2. J was trimmed by 9 bases and V by 7 bases; bases with no gene match: 11. The CDR3 consists of 15 residues. CDR1 is SNHLY and CDR2 is FYNNEI in the germline V gene. Incomplete CDR3 DNA: TGTGCCAGCACCCCACTAGCGGGAGAGGTTGGTGAG. Its protein is CASTPLAGEVGE. The full CDR3 is CASTPLAGEVGEQFF.

Turning to this clone: With the read ending 3 residues before the CDR3 end, the germline J gene is used to fill in that end. This chain uses TRBV13 with TRBJ1-2; D is perhaps TRBD1 (5 bases). The V gene's germline CDR1 is PRHDT and CDR2 FYEKMQ (reference sequence). This CDR3 is 14 amino acids long. The CDR3 reads CASSLTVGGLSYTF. The sequenced part of the CDR3 DNA is TGTGCCAGCAGCCTTACCGTTGGGGGGTTGTCC. The full variable domain, rest sourced from reference TRBV13 and TRBJ1-2, is AAGVIQSPRHLIKEKRETATLKCYPIPRHDTVYWYQQGPGQDPQFLISFYEKMQSDKGSIPDRFSAQQFSDYHSELNMSSLELGDSALYFCASSLTVGGLSYTFGSGTRLTVV.